Presented here are 10 T cell receptor beta chains from one specimen sequenced in a study of T cells in Graves' hyperthyroidism and ophthalmopathy. Amplified regions were TCR beta CDR3 sequences from RNA transcripts. The HTBI primer set drove a first-round RT-PCR of the TCR CDR3. TCRdb processed the multiplex PCR reads anew with MiXCR; each CDR3 protein has one entry. The sample yields some 320,000 distinct CDR3 sequences, around 13% seen once. The sample consisted of blood. The receptors shown here come from a woman aged 35 to 49 with Graves' ophthalmopathy.

This clonotype was counted at least ten times. This CDR3 is CASSSDRGNEQFF. As DNA, the CDR3 is TGTGCCAGCAGCTCCGACCGGGGCAATGAGCAGTTCTTC. This rearrangement joins TRBV7-2 to TRBJ2-1, with D tentatively TRBD2 (5 bases). Germline V gene data show CDR1 as SGHTA and CDR2 as FQGNSA. V shed 4 bases and J shed 6 bases, with 10 bases lying between them. The CDR3 contains 13 residues.

This clonotype was detected only a few times. The rearrangement links TRBV6-1 to TRBJ2-7; 11 bases are a match to TRBD1. The ends lost 6 bases at V and 5 bases at J; junction bases unmatched: 6. The CDR3 is 14 residues long. The germline gives CDR1 MNHNS, CDR2 SASEGT. Here the CDR3 DNA reads TGTGCCAGCAGCCCGGACAGGGGGCGAGACGAGCAGTACTTC. Its protein is CASSPDRGRDEQYF.

This clonotype has more than one count but fewer than ten. The gene calls are TRBV4-1 and TRBJ1-5; a weak D match, TRBD1 (6 bases). This CDR3 comprises 16 residues. Trimming removed 1 base from V and 2 bases from J, with 12 bases in between. Germline loops: CDR1 MGHRA, CDR2 YSYEKL. The CDR3: CASSQAGDMGNQPQHF. CDR3 nucleotide sequence: TGCGCCAGCAGCCAAGCCGGGGACATGGGCAATCAGCCCCAGCATTTT.

Regarding this clonotype: A much larger clone lies a single base off, so this may be a read error. The chain uses TRBV2 and TRBJ2-7; tentatively, D is TRBD1 or TRBD2 (5 bases each). The CDR3 totals 14 residues. In germline, CDR1 is SNHLY, CDR2 FYNNEI. The CDR3 DNA reads as TGTGCCAGCAGTGAAGCGGGGGTATCCTACGAGCGGTACTTC. Protein: CASSEAGVSYERYF. Using reference TRBV2 and TRBJ2-7 for the parts outside the CDR3, the full variable domain is EPEVTQTPSHQVTQMGQEVILRCVPISNHLYFYWYRQILGQKVEFLVSFYNNEISEKSEIFDDQFSVERPDGSNFTLKIRSTKLEDSAMYFCASSEAGVSYERYFGPGTRLTVT.

This clonotype was observed at least ten times. V and J are TRBV24-1 and TRBJ2-5; D uncertain. The CDR3 loop spans 12 amino acids. The V end was cut by 3 bases, the J end by 11 bases, with 12 bases between. The germline V gene has CDR1 KGHDR and CDR2 SFDVKD. In nucleotides, the CDR3 is TGTGCCACCAGTGATGAAACCTGGAAACAGTACTTC. It codes for CATSDETWKQYF.

This clonotype was counted ten times or more. The J gene is TRBJ2-1, the V gene TRBV19; a possible D gene is TRBD1 (6 bases). The CDR3 has 13 amino acids. Germline V gives CDR1 LNHDA, CDR2 SQIVND (reference sequence). V lost 3 bases, J lost 9 bases, and 12 bases lay in between. CDR3 sequence: CASSMGASLEQFF. Written as DNA, the CDR3 is TGTGCCAGTAGTATGGGGGCCTCCCTTGAGCAGTTCTTC. Using reference TRBV19 and TRBJ2-1 for the parts outside the CDR3, the full variable domain is DGGITQSPKYLFRKEGQNVTLSCEQNLNHDAMYWYRQDPGQGLRLIYYSQIVNDFQKGDIAEGYSVSREKKESFPLTVTSAQKNPTAFYLCASSMGASLEQFFGPGTRLTVL.

This clonotype was recorded many times. Here the CDR3 reads CATSEKGFDGELFF. The CDR3 DNA sequence: TGTGCCACCAGTGAAAAAGGGTTTGACGGGGAGCTGTTTTTT. The chain employs TRBV24-1 and TRBJ2-2; D unresolved. Trimming removed 4 bases at V and 7 bases at J, with 12 bases between. This CDR3 spans 14 amino acids. Germline V gives CDR1 KGHDR, CDR2 SFDVKD.

This clonotype was seen more than once but under ten times. The chain has TRBV20-1 and TRBJ1-6; no clear D. Looked up from germline, CDR1 is DFQATT and CDR2 is SNEGSKA (reference sequence). Trimming pared 0 bases from V and 11 bases from J, leaving 23 bases between. This CDR3 comprises 17 residues. Here the CDR3 DNA reads TGCAGTGCTAGAGACCCGTTATTAGGTGGTTACGGGACACCCCTCCACTTT. This sequence encodes CSARDPLLGGYGTPLHF.

In its sample, this clonotype was seen many times. This chain uses TRBV6-2 or TRBV6-3 with TRBJ1-2, with D hard to call. The V gene's germline CDR1 is MNHEY and CDR2 SVGEGT. The V end was cut by 2 bases, the J end by 4 bases, with 11 bases between. CDR3 size: 14 residues. Here the CDR3 DNA reads TGTGCCAGCAGTTACGGGCCGCGCCTCTATGGCTACACCTTC. Protein sequence: CASSYGPRLYGYTF.

In its sample, this clonotype was seen many times. The chain has TRBV12-5 and TRBJ2-3; perhaps D is TRBD1 or TRBD2 (5 bases each). Per the germline V gene, CDR1 is LGHNT and CDR2 is FRNRAP. V lost 3 bases to trimming and J lost 0 bases, with 10 bases between them. This CDR3 spans 15 amino acids. As DNA, the CDR3 is TGTGCTAGTGGTTTATGGGACGATAGCACAGATACGCAGTATTTT. The encoded protein is CASGLWDDSTDTQYF.